The clone carrying this T cell receptor beta chain has more than one count but fewer than ten. Its antigen is as yet unknown. This sample was included in a study of early T cells in non-severe SARS-CoV-2 infection. Turning to the study itself: Whole-blood bulk RNA, unsorted, was sequenced, and chains were unpaired. Regarding the study as a whole: Sequences matched to VDJdb favored anti-spike CD8 responses, while private and CD4 specificities were missed.

CDR1 and CDR2 (germline): MNHEY, SMNVEV (reference sequence). Trimming cost V 4 bases and J 6 bases, with 9 bases left between them. The CDR3 length is 13 residues. Unique molecular identifier tags were affixed to discrete cDNA molecules. TCRdb reprocessed the 5' RACE reads via MiXCR and lists one record per CDR3 protein. This sample has tens of thousands of distinct CDR3 sequences, with around 13% found just once. This chain links TRBV27 with TRBJ1-4, with a tentative D call TRBD1 (5 bases). Specimen: whole blood, collected at baseline. The receptor's source is an adult who was a healthcare worker with PCR-confirmed SARS-CoV-2 infection or an uninfected control (not recorded which). The donor label of this sample is uncertain. CDR3 nucleotide sequence: TGTGCCAGCAGTTCGCAGGGCGATGAAAAACTGTTTTTT. This encodes CASSSQGDEKLFF.